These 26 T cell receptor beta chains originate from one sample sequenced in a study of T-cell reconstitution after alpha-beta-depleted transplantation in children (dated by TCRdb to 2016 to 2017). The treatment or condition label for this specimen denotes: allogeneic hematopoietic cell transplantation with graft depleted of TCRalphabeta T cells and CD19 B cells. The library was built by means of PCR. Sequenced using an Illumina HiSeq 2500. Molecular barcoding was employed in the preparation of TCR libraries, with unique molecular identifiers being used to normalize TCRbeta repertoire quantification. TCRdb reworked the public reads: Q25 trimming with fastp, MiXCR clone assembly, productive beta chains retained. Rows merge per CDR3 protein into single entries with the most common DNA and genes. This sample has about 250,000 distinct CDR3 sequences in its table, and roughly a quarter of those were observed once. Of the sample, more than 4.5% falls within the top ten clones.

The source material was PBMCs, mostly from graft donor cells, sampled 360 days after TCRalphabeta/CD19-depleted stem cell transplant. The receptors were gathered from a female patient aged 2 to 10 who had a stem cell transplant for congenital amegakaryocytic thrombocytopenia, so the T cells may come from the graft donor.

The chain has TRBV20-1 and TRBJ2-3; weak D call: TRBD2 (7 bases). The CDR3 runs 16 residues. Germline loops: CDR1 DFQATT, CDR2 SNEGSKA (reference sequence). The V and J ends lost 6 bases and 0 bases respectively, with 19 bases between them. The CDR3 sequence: CSAHRGAAPSTDTQYF. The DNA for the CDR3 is TGCAGTGCCCACCGGGGGGCAGCACCTAGCACAGATACGCAGTATTTT.

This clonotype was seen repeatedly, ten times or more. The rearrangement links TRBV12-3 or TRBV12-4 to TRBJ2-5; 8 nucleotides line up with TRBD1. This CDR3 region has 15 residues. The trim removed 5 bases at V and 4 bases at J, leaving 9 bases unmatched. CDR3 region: CASSSQGAPAETQYF. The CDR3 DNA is TGTGCCAGCAGTAGTCAGGGGGCCCCCGCAGAGACCCAGTACTTC.

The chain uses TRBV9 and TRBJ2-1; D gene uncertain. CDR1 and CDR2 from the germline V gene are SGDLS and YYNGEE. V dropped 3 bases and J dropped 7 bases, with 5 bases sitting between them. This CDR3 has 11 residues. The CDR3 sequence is CASSGNNEQFF. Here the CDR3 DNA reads TGTGCCAGCAGCGGTAATAATGAGCAGTTCTTC.

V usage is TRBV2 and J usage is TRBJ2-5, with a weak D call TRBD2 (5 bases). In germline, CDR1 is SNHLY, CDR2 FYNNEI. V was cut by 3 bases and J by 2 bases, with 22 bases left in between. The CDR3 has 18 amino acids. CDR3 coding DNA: TGTGCCAGCAGTGACCGCCTCCGGGAAAAAAAAGCACAAGAGACCCAGTACTTC. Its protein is CASSDRLREKKAQETQYF.

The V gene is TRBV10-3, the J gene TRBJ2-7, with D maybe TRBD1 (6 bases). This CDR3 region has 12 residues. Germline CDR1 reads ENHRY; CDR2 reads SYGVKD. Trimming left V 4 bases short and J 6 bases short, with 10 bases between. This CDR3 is CAISGTAVEQYF. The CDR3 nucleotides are TGTGCCATCAGTGGGACAGCAGTCGAGCAGTACTTC.

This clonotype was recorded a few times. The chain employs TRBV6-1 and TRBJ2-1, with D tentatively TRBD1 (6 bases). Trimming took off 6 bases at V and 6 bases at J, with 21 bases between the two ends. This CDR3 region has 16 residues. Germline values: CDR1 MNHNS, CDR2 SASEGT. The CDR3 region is CASSGRGQSNSNEQFF. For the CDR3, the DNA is TGTGCCAGCAGCGGCCGGGGACAATCAAATTCCAATGAGCAGTTCTTC.

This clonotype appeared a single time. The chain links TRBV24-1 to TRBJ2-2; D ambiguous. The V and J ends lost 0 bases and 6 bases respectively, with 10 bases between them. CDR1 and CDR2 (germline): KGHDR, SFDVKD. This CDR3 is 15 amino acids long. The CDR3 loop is CATSDLRFAAGELFF. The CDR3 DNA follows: TGTGCCACCAGTGATTTGAGGTTCGCGGCCGGGGAGCTGTTTTTT.

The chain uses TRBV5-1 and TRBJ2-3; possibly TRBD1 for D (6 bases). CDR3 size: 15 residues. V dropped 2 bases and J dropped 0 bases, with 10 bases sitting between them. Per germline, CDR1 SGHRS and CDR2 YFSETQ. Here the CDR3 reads CASSFSQGSTDTQYF. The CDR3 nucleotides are TGCGCCAGCAGCTTCTCTCAGGGGAGCACAGATACGCAGTATTTT. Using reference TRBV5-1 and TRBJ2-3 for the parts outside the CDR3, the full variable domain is KAGVTQTPRYLIKTRGQQVTLSCSPISGHRSVSWYQQTPGQGLQFLFEYFSETQRNKGNFPGRFSGRQFSNSRSEMNVSTLELGDSALYLCASSFSQGSTDTQYFGPGTRLTVL.

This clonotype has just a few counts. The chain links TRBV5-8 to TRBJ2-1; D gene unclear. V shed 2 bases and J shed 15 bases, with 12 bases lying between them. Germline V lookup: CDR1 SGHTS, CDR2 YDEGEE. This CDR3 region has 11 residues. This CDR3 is CASSFWDVSFF. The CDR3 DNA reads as TGTGCCAGCAGCTTTTGGGATGTCTCGTTCTTC.

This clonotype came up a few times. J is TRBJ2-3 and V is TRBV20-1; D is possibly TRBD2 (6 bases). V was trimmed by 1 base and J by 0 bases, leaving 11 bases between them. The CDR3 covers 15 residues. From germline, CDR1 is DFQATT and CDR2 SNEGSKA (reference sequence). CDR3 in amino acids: CSARGGGVSTDTQYF. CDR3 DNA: TGCAGTGCTAGAGGGGGCGGGGTGAGCACAGATACGCAGTATTTT.

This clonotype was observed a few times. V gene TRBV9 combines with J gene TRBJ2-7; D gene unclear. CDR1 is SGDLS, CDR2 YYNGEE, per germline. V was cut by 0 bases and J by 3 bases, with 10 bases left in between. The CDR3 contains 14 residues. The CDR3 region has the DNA TGTGCCAGCAGCGTAGGGCTATTAAACTACGAGCAGTACTTC. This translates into CASSVGLLNYEQYF.

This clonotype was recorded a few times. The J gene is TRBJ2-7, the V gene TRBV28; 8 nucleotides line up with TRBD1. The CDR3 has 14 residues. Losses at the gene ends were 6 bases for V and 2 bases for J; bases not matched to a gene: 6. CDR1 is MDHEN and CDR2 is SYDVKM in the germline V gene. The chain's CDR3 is CASRDRQGPYEQYF. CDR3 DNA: TGTGCCAGCAGGGACAGACAGGGGCCCTACGAGCAGTACTTC.

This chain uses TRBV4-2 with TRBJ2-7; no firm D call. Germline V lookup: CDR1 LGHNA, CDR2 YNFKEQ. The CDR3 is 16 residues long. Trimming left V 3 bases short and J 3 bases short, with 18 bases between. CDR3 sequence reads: CASSQDLGLDNYEQYF. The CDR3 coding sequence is TGTGCCAGCAGCCAGGACCTAGGGCTAGATAACTACGAGCAGTACTTC.

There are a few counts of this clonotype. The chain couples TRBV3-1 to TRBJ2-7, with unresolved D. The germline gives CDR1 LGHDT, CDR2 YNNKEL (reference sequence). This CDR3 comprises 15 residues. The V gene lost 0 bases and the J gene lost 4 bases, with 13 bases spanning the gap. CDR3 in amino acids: CASSQDLVTDYEQYF. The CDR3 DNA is TGTGCCAGCAGCCAAGATCTTGTTACAGATTACGAGCAGTACTTC.

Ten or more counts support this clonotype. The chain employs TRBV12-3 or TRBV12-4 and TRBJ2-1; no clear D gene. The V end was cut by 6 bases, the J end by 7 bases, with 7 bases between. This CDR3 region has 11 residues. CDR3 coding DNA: TGTGCCAGCAGAGATCCTAATGAGCAGTTCTTC. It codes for CASRDPNEQFF.

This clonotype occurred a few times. CDR3 DNA sequence: TGCAGCGTTGAATGGGGGACTGAAGCTTTCTTT. Translated, it gives CSVEWGTEAFF. The chain couples TRBV29-1 to TRBJ1-1, with a possible D match to TRBD1 (5 bases). This CDR3 contains 11 residues. Trimming took off 2 bases at V and 5 bases at J, with 6 bases between the two ends. Germline loops: CDR1 SQVTM, CDR2 ANQGSEA.

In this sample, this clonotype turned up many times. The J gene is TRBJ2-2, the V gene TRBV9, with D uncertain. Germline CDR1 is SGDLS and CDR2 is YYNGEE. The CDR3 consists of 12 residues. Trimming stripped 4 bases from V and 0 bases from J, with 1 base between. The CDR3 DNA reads TGTGCCAGCAGCCCGAACACCGGGGAGCTGTTTTTT. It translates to CASSPNTGELFF.

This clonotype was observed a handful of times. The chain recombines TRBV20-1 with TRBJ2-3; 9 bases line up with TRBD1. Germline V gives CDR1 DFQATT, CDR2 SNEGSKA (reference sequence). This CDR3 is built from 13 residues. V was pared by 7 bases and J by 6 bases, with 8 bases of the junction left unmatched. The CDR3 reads CSGTGTGTDTQYF. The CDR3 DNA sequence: TGCAGTGGAACCGGGACAGGGACGGATACGCAGTATTTT.

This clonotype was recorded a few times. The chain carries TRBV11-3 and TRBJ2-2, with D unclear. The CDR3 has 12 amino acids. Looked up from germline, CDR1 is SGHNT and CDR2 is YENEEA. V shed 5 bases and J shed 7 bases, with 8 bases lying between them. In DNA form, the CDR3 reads TGTGCCAGCAGCCCCGAAAGCGGGGAGCTGTTTTTT. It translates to CASSPESGELFF.

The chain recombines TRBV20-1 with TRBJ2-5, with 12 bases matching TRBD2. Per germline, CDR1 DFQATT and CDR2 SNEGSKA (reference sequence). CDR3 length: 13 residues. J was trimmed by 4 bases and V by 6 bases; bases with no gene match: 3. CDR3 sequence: CSAPGLAGETQYF. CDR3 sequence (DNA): TGCAGTGCCCCGGGACTAGCGGGAGAGACCCAGTACTTC.

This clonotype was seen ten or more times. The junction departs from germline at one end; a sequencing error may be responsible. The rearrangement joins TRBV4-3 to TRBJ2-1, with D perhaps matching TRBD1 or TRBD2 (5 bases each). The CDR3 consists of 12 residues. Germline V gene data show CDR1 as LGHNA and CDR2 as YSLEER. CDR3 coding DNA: TGCGCCAGCAGCCAAGATTTCGGGGCGGAGGTCTTC. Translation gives CASSQDFGAEVF.

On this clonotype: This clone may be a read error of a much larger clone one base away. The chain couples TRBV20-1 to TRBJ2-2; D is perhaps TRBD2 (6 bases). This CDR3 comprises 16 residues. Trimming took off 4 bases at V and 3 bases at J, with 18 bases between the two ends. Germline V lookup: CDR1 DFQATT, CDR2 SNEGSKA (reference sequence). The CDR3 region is CSAIALAWGYTGELFF. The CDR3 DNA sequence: TGCAGTGCTATAGCCCTAGCGTGGGGTTACACCGGGGAGCTGTTTTTT.

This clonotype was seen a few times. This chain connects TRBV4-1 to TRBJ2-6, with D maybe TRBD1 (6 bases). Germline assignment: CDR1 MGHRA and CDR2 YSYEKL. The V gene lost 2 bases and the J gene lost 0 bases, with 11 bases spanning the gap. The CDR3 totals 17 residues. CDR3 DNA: TGCGCCAGCAGCCAATCAGGGGTAGGCTCTGGGGCCAACGTCCTGACTTTC. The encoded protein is CASSQSGVGSGANVLTF.

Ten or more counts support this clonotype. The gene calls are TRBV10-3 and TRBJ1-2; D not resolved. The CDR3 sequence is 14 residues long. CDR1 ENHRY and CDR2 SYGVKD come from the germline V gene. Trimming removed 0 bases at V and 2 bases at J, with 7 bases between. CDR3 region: CAISESPRNYGYTF. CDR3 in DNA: TGTGCCATCAGTGAGTCCCCCAGGAACTATGGCTACACCTTC.

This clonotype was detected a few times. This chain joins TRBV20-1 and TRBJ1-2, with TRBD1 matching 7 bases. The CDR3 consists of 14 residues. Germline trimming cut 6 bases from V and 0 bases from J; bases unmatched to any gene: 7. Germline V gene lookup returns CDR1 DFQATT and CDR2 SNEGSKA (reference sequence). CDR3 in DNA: TGCAGTGCCGACTCGACAGGGTCTAACTATGGCTACACCTTC. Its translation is CSADSTGSNYGYTF.

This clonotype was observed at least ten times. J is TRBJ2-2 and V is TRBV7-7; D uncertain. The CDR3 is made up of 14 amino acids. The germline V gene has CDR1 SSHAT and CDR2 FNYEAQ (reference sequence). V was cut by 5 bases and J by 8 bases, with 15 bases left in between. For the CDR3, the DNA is TGTGCCAGCAGCACATCCCCGTTAGCAGGGGAGCTGTTTTTT. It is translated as CASSTSPLAGELFF.